This T cell receptor (beta chain) originates from a study of T cell responses to AZD1222 COVID-19 vaccine. The study's findings and limits: Increases in Spike-specific TCR breadth and depth were seen after two AZD1222 doses.

Sequencing used immunoSEQ multiplex PCR; TCRdb keeps in-frame clones, though not all of them. The table shows under 150,000 clones, with roughly 84% occurring only once. To note about this clone: Antigen unknown.

The sample here was peripheral blood, taken on day 0 of AZD1222 vaccination. The TCR sequence derives from an adult in good health.

In DNA, the CDR3 is TGTGCCAGCAGTTTACGACTAGCGTACGATAAACTAGCCAAAAACATTCAGTACTTC. Its protein is CASSLRLAYDKLAKNIQYF. The chain employs TRBV28 and TRBJ2-4; 8 bases agree with TRBD2. Germline V gene sequence: CDR1 MDHEN, CDR2 SYDVKM. J gave up 0 bases and V 2 bases, and 12 bases lay outside the gene matches. The CDR3 covers 19 residues.